The source of this TCR beta chain is a study of siplizumab effects on memory and regulatory T cells (dated 2019 in TCRdb). In terms of the full investigation: The study looked at the effect of siplizumab, an anti-CD2 antibody, on alloreactive T-cell subsets in allogeneic mixed lymphocyte reactions made from human PBMCs. General findings and caveats noted by the study authors: Siplizumab significantly lowered the cumulative frequency of alloreactive sequences that could be traced to unstimulated CD4+ memory T cells. The suppressive function of proliferating Tregs from siplizumab cultures was not functionally confirmed. Unstimulated naive T cells appeared to be more diverse than memory T cells, and naive cells seemed to make a substantial contribution to the alloresponse. Among mappable alloreactive CD4+ clones, an average Treg-derived fraction of roughly 71% was observed with siplizumab, compared with approximately 30% in control reactions. Because sequences at frequencies below about 10^-5 were poorly captured, only a minor fraction of alloreactive clones could be mapped back to unstimulated subsets. About 75-96% of proliferating CD4+ or CD8+ clones could not be given a naive or memory phenotype.

Worth noting for this clone: The specificity of this receptor is unknown. No base quality information exists; no much larger clone differs at one position.

From V the trimming removes 0 bases and from J it removes 5 bases, while the gene matches leave 3 bases of the junction unaccounted for. The germline V gene supplies CDR1 LGHNA and CDR2 YNFKEQ. The CDR3 goes from the cysteine to the phenylalanine over 16 residues. The DNA shown is the 48-base CDR3, in frame from base 1. Sorted unstimulated T cells and proliferating T cells recovered from mixed lymphocyte reactions underwent TCRbeta CDR3 sequencing. Fresh whole blood from 9 to 10 HLA-typed healthy donors served as the source for isolating PBMCs. To map where alloreactive clones came from, unstimulated CD4+ non-regulatory T cells were FACS-sorted. Libraries were made using the immunoSEQ multiplex PCR assay. The deep sequencing platform assayed 90,000 to 100,000 TCR templates per sample. Genomic DNA extracted from sorted T cells was used for TCRbeta CDR3 sequencing. In the original analysis: The R programming language was used for clonal analysis of TCRbeta CDR3 data. Unstimulated samples were compared with post-reaction CFSE-low samples to define alloreactive CD4+ and CD8+ clones. By matching sequences to the repertoires of sorted unstimulated Treg and non-Treg cells, each alloreactive CD4+ clone was assigned a regulatory or non-regulatory origin. Sourced from immuneACCESS, this table was stored by TCRdb with only in-frame sequences that have V and J called. A share of the clones is absent; for the studies checked, an unresolved V gene accounts for under half, and the remainder has no known explanation. V and J calls and clone size are given by that table; D and trimming were obtained from the DNA. The sample has about 100,000 clones on record, less than 95% of them singletons. The ten largest clones add up to 1% to 1.5% of the sample.

The V and J genes are TRBV4-2 and TRBJ2-7; 14 central nucleotides agree with TRBD2. The TCR was taken from a human donor in good health. Sample: non-Treg CD4+ T cells sorted from blood. According to the study, the label for this sample's cell subset or site signals: FACS-sorted unstimulated CD4+ non-regulatory T cells. The sequenced DNA is TGTGCCAGCAGCCAAGATGGACTAGCGGGAGGCCACGAGCAGTACTTC. Translation gives CASSQDGLAGGHEQYF.